This is a list of T cell receptor beta chains from one sample in a study of graft-versus-host responses after intestinal transplantation. Clones were read by immunoSEQ multiplex PCR, and TCRdb kept only the in-frame ones, dropping some. The table has about 97,000 clones, approximately 92% seen once; the top ten hold roughly 16%. The starting material was PBMCs, obtained 450 to 480 days after intestinal transplant. These receptor sequences come from a human patient who received an intestinal transplant, so some T cells may come from the graft donor. Each CDR3 is given with its conserved first and last residue. D genes are given only for firm matches. Clone size is stated in some rows and not others, as once, few, many or a class when expanded.

length	D	size	V	J	CDR3	DNA
19	TRBD1	NA	TRBV7-9	TRBJ2-2	CASSLRDRGIESNTGELFF	TGTGCCAGCAGCTTGAGGGACAGGGGAATCGAGTCGAACACCGGGGAGCTGTTTTTT
16	NA	NA	TRBV7-9	TRBJ1-2	CASSPTPLWRRHGYTF	TGTGCCAGCAGCCCGACTCCGCTCTGGAGGAGACATGGCTACACCTTC
13	NA	once	TRBV4-2	TRBJ2-7	CASSQVGVYEQYF	TGTGCCAGCAGCCAAGTTGGGGTTTACGAGCAGTACTTC
13	NA	NA	TRBV6-6	TRBJ1-1	CASSYSQNTEAFF	TGTGCCAGCAGTTACTCCCAGAACACTGAAGCTTTCTTT
16	NA	NA	TRBV15	TRBJ1-4	CATRLGETIVNEKLFF	TGTGCCACCAGACTGGGGGAGACGATCGTAAATGAAAAACTGTTTTTT
15	NA	medium-sized	TRBV5-5	TRBJ1-2	CASSLPPGVLYGYTF	TGTGCCAGCAGCCTTCCCCCGGGGGTACTCTATGGCTACACCTTC
13	NA	NA	TRBV27	TRBJ2-7	CASSFNDGDEQYF	TGTGCCAGCAGTTTTAACGACGGGGACGAGCAGTACTTC
15	TRBD1	NA	TRBV13	TRBJ2-7	CASSLEGQGNYEQYF	TGTGCCAGCAGCTTAGAGGGACAGGGCAACTACGAGCAGTACTTC
15	NA	NA	TRBV7-3	TRBJ2-3	CASSLDPDSSDTQYF	TGTGCCAGCAGCTTAGATCCGGATAGTTCGGATACGCAGTATTTT
13	NA	NA	TRBV6-1	TRBJ1-1	CASRVPVNTEAFF	TGTGCCAGCAGAGTGCCAGTGAACACTGAAGCTTTCTTT
13	NA	NA	TRBV9	TRBJ2-7	CASSVGDSYEQYF	TGTGCCAGCAGCGTAGGGGATTCCTACGAGCAGTACTTC
12	TRBD1	NA	TRBV19	TRBJ2-2	CARRTGRRELFF	TGTGCCAGACGGACAGGGCGGCGGGAGCTGTTTTTT
21	NA	NA	TRBV7-3	TRBJ2-1	CASSLTGSMGAKPFSYNEQFF	TGTGCCAGCAGCTTAACTGGTTCAATGGGGGCCAAACCGTTCTCCTACAATGAGCAGTTCTTC
13	NA	NA	TRBV5-6	TRBJ2-2	CASSFGLAGELFF	TGTGCCAGCAGCTTTGGGTTGGCGGGGGAGCTGTTTTTT
15	NA	NA	TRBV4-1	TRBJ2-1	CASSQAGSSYNEQFF	TGCGCCAGCAGCCAAGCCGGGAGCTCCTACAATGAGCAGTTCTTC
14	NA	NA	TRBV10-1	TRBJ1-1	CASSRGPGNTEAFF	TGCGCCAGCAGCCGGGGGCCCGGGAACACTGAAGCTTTCTTT
14	NA	NA	TRBV6-1	TRBJ1-1	CASSQTGLNTEAFF	TGTGCCAGCAGCCAGACAGGCCTGAACACTGAAGCTTTCTTT
13	NA	NA	TRBV19	TRBJ2-2	CASSPRGTGELFF	TGTGCCAGTAGTCCCCGTGGGACCGGGGAGCTGTTTTTT
18	TRBD2	NA	TRBV2	TRBJ2-5	CASSVSKLAGGTQETQYF	TGTGCCAGCAGTGTCTCAAAACTAGCGGGGGGCACCCAGGAGACCCAGTACTTC
11	NA	NA	TRBV14	TRBJ1-2	CASSQGMGYTF	TGTGCCAGCAGCCAAGGAATGGGGTACACCTTC
16	NA	NA	TRBV6-1	TRBJ2-3	CASSEAGGAPGDTQYF	TGTGCCAGCAGTGAAGCAGGGGGAGCCCCAGGAGATACGCAGTATTTT
14	TRBD1	NA	TRBV13	TRBJ1-6	CASSIRDSNSPLHF	TGTGCCAGCAGCATCCGGGACAGTAATTCACCCCTCCACTTT
14	NA	NA	TRBV6-5	TRBJ1-2	CASSYLVQGYGYTF	TGTGCCAGCAGTTACTTAGTCCAGGGCTATGGCTACACCTTC
13	NA	NA	TRBV10-2	TRBJ1-6	CASSGPPPAPLHF	TGCGCCAGCAGTGGGCCCCCACCGGCACCCCTCCACTTT
15	TRBD1	NA	TRBV6-5	TRBJ2-2	CASSLGTGYTGELFF	TGTGCCAGCAGTCTAGGGACAGGGTACACCGGGGAGCTGTTTTTT
17	NA	NA	TRBV4-1	TRBJ2-2	CASSQGPMGVDTGELFF	TGCGCCAGCAGCCAAGGGCCGATGGGGGTAGACACCGGGGAGCTGTTTTTT
15	TRBD1	NA	TRBV7-3	TRBJ1-2	CASSRDREAAGGYTF	TGTGCCAGCAGCCGAGACAGGGAAGCGGCCGGTGGCTACACCTTC
12	TRBD2	NA	TRBV10-3	TRBJ2-5	CATYSGEETQYF	TGTGCCACCTATAGCGGGGAAGAGACCCAGTACTTC
16	TRBD1	NA	TRBV5-1	TRBJ1-4	CASSLVAGGTNEKLFF	TGCGCCAGCAGCTTGGTGGCAGGGGGAACCAATGAAAAACTGTTTTTT
15	NA	NA	TRBV9	TRBJ1-1	CASSMAGTMNTEAFF	TGTGCCAGCAGCATGGCCGGAACCATGAACACTGAAGCTTTCTTT
13	TRBD2	NA	TRBV7-9	TRBJ2-5	CASSQTSGETQYF	TGTGCCAGCAGCCAAACTAGCGGGGAGACCCAGTACTTC